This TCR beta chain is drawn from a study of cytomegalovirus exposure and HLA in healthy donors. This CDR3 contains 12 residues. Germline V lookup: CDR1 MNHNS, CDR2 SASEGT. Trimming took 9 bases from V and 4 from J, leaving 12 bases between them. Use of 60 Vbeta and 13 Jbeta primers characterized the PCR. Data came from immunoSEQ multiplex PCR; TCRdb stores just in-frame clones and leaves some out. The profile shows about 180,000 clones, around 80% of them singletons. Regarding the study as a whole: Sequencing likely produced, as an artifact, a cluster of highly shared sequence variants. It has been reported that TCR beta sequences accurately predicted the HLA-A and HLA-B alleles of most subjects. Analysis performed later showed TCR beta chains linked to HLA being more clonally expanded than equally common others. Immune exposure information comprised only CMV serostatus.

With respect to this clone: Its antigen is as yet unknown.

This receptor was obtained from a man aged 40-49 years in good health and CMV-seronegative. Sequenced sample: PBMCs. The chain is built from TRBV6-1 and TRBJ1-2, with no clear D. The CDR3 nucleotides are TGTGCCAGTTTCGGAGGAGCCTATGGCTACACCTTC. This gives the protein CASFGGAYGYTF.